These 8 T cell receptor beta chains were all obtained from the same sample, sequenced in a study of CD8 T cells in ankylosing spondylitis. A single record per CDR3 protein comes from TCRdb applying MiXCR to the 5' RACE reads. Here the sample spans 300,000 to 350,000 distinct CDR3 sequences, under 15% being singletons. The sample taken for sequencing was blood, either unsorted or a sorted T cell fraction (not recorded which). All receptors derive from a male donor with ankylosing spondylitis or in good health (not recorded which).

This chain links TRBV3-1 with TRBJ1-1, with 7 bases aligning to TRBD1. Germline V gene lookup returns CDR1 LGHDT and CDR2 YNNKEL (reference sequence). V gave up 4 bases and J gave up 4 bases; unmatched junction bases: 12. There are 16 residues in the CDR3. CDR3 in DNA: TGTGCCAGCAGCCCCGAGGCAGGGGGTAGATCCACTGAAGCTTTCTTT. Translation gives CASSPEAGGRSTEAFF.

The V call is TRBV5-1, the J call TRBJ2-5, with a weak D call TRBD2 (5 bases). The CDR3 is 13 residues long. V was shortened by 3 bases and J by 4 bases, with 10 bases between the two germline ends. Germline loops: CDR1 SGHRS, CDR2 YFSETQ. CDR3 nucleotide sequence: TGCGCCAGCAGCTCGACTAAGATAGAGACCCAGTACTTC. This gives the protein CASSSTKIETQYF.

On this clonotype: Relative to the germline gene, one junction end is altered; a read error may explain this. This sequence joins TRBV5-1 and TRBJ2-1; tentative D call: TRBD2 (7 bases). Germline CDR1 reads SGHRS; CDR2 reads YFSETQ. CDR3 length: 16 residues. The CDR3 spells CPSSLGPGGPYNEQFF. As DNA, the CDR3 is TGCCCCAGCAGCTTGGGTCCGGGGGGCCCCTACAATGAGCAGTTCTTC.

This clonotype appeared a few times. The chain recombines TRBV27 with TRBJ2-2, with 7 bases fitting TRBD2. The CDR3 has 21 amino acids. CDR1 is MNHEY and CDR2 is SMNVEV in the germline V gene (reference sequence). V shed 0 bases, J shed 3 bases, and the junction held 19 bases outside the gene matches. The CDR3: CASSLSGWGGEGTYDTGELFF. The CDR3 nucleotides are TGTGCCAGCAGTTTATCAGGATGGGGGGGGGAAGGGACCTATGACACCGGGGAGCTGTTTTTT.

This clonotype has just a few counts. The CDR3 protein is CAKRLLGHLGTYEQYF. The CDR3 nucleotides read TGTGCTAAACGACTGCTCGGACATCTCGGGACCTACGAGCAGTACTTC. J is TRBJ2-7 and V is TRBV24-1; D may correspond to TRBD1 or TRBD2 (5 bases each). CDR1 is KGHDR and CDR2 is SFDVKD in the germline V gene. The CDR3 loop spans 16 amino acids.

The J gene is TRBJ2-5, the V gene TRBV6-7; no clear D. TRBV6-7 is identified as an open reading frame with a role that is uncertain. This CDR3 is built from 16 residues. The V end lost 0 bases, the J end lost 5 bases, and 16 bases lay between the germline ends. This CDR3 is CASSYSTPLTRETQYF. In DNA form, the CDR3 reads TGTGCCAGCAGTTACTCGACGCCCCTAACGAGGGAGACCCAGTACTTC.

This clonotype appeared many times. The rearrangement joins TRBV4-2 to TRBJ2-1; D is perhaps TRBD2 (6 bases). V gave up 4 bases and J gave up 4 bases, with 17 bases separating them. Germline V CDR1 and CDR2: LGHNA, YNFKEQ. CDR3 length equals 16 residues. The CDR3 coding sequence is TGTGCCAGCAGCCCGGCCGGGGGAGACGCTTACAATGAGCAGTTCTTC. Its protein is CASSPAGGDAYNEQFF.

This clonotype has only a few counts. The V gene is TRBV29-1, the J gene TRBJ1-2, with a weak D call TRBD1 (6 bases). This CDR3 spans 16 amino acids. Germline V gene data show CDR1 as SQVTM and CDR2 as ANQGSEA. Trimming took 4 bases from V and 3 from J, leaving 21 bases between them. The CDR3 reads CSVALRKGVADYGYTF. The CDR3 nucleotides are TGCAGCGTTGCCCTCAGGAAGGGGGTGGCCGACTATGGCTACACCTTC.